A selection of T cell receptor beta chains follows, all from one sample in a study of blood T cell repertoires in COVID-19. Generated by immunoSEQ multiplex PCR, the TCRdb table keeps only in-frame clones and is missing some. The sample records just over 50,000 clones, 80% to 90% being singletons. Sequencing was performed on peripheral blood. These receptors were taken from a man between 65 and 79 years old with acute or convalescent COVID-19. The CDR3 runs from the conserved cysteine through the conserved F or W.

j_call v_call cdr3_aa
TRBJ2-1 TRBV5-1 CASRGQTYNEQFF
TRBJ2-1 TRBV19 CASSIKDGGGYNEQFF
TRBJ1-2 TRBV15 CATSSRTGYIYGYTF
TRBJ1-4 TRBV5-1 CASSLIGGSQKLFF
TRBJ2-5 TRBV24-1 CATSDPGGAGETQYF
TRBJ1-1 TRBV4-1 CASSRERYTEAFF
TRBJ2-3 TRBV6-5 CASNDPGDTQYF
TRBJ1-4 TRBV5-1 CASSLLSGGKLFF
TRBJ2-7 TRBV28 CASRSGNYEQYF
TRBJ2-1 TRBV5-4 CASSATSGSDNEQFF
TRBJ1-5 TRBV6-2/TRBV6-3 CASSLRQAHQPQHF
TRBJ2-1 TRBV4-3 CASSPMDRFAWDEQFF
TRBJ1-5 TRBV28 CASRGAAGIGVGGNQPQHF
TRBJ1-5 TRBV5-5 CASSLRGVNSNQPQHF
TRBJ1-5 TRBV2 CASGVGGARDEPQHF
TRBJ2-5 TRBV7-2 CASSLVAGGETQYF
TRBJ2-3 TRBV14 CASSQSQRGPTDTQYF
TRBJ2-5 TRBV28 CASSFYQGETQYF
TRBJ1-6 TRBV7-9 CASSLEQGNSPLHF
TRBJ2-1 TRBV2 CASCRDRGNEQFF